Below, 14 T cell receptor beta chains from the same sample are listed, as sequenced in a study of T cells in Graves' hyperthyroidism and ophthalmopathy. Amplification of TCR beta CDR3 regions used RNA as the template. TCR CDR3 underwent first-round RT-PCR with the HTBI primer set. TCRdb itself ran the multiplex PCR reads through MiXCR, one entry per CDR3 protein. The table lists around 450,000 distinct CDR3 sequences, approximately 14% of them singletons. The specimen sequenced was blood. The receptor source for this set is a woman under 30 with Graves' hyperthyroidism.

This clonotype was observed at least ten times. The rearrangement joins TRBV7-9 to TRBJ2-1, with D perhaps given as TRBD1 or TRBD2 (6 bases each). CDR3 length: 18 residues. Looked up from germline, CDR1 is SEHNR and CDR2 is FQNEAQ (reference sequence). V lost 7 bases and J lost 0, with 22 bases in between. The CDR3 DNA reads as TGTGCCAGCATCCTAGGGGGAACTAGCTCTACCTCCTACAATGAGCAGTTCTTC. Its protein is CASILGGTSSTSYNEQFF.

CDR3 residues: CASSSPGVTRSDNEQFF. Here the CDR3 DNA reads TGTGCCAGCAGCTCCCCGGGGGTGACTAGATCCGACAATGAGCAGTTCTTC. The chain couples TRBV9 to TRBJ2-1; weak D call: TRBD2 (6 bases). The length of the CDR3 is 17 residues. V was cut by 4 bases and J by 5 bases, with 22 bases left in between. Per germline, CDR1 SGDLS and CDR2 YYNGEE.

In its sample, this clonotype was seen many times. The chain combines TRBV6-1 with TRBJ2-5; D remains ambiguous. From germline, CDR1 is MNHNS and CDR2 SASEGT. With 3 bases removed from V and 11 bases from J, the gap between germline ends came to 13 bases. The CDR3 is 12 amino acids. The CDR3 DNA reads TGTGCCAGCAGTGACCCCCCAAGGTTTCAGTACTTC. Its protein product is CASSDPPRFQYF.

This rearrangement joins TRBV6-2 or TRBV6-3 to TRBJ2-3, with TRBD2 matching over 13 bases. The CDR3 covers 17 residues. V dropped 5 bases and J dropped 2; count of bases not matched to a gene: 7. Germline CDR1 reads MNHEY; CDR2 reads SVGEGT. This CDR3 is CASSVPTSGGTTDTQYF. As DNA, the CDR3 is TGTGCCAGCAGTGTACCGACTAGCGGGGGGACCACAGATACGCAGTATTTT.

The CDR3 region has the DNA TGTGCCAGCAGCTTAGATCGTGGAGTAGCGGGAGAAGTGGAGCTGTTTTTT. This sequence encodes CASSLDRGVAGEVELFF. The rearrangement links TRBV13 to TRBJ2-2, with 9 bases lining up with TRBD2. This CDR3 is built from 17 residues. V shed 1 base and J 10 bases; nucleotides not matched to a gene: 13. Germline CDR1 PRHDT, CDR2 FYEKMQ (reference sequence).

At least ten counts were recorded for this clonotype. The chain is built from TRBV2 and TRBJ2-3, with 10 bases aligning to TRBD2. Trimming at V came to 5 bases and at J to 2 bases, leaving 4 bases not matched to a gene. Germline V lookup: CDR1 SNHLY, CDR2 FYNNEI. The CDR3 contains 15 residues. CDR3 sequence: CASSRTSGITDTQYF. CDR3 in DNA: TGTGCCAGCAGTAGGACTAGCGGAATCACAGATACGCAGTATTTT.

The J gene is TRBJ1-1, the V gene TRBV11-2, with D unresolved. The V end lost 7 bases, the J end lost 4 bases, and 19 bases lay between the germline ends. Germline CDR1 is SGHAT and CDR2 is FQNNGV. The CDR3 has 15 residues. The CDR3 coding sequence is TGTGCCAGCACAACTTTCAACCGACCGGTCACTGAAGCTTTCTTT. Translating gives CASTTFNRPVTEAFF.

This rearrangement joins TRBV9 to TRBJ2-3; TRBD1 aligns across 8 bases. There are 15 residues in the CDR3. Losses at the gene ends were 4 bases for V and 5 bases for J; bases not matched to a gene: 9. Germline CDR1 reads SGDLS; CDR2 reads YYNGEE. The CDR3 reads CASSSGDRSIDTQYF. DNA for the CDR3: TGTGCCAGCAGCTCAGGGGACAGGTCAATAGATACGCAGTATTTT.

The rearrangement joins TRBV3-1 to TRBJ2-7; a weak D match, TRBD1 (6 bases). This CDR3 has 12 residues. In germline, CDR1 is LGHDT, CDR2 YNNKEL (reference sequence). V gave up 0 bases and J gave up 7 bases, with 7 bases separating them. CDR3 sequence reads: CASSQEGQEQYF. CDR3 DNA sequence: TGTGCCAGCAGCCAAGAAGGACAGGAGCAGTACTTC.

This clonotype was counted many times. The gene calls are TRBV6-1 and TRBJ1-5; 7 nucleotides match TRBD1. V lost 2 bases and J lost 7; bases outside the gene matches: 14. This CDR3 is built from 17 residues. The germline CDR1 and CDR2 sequences are MNHNS and SASEGT. This CDR3 is CASSERVEDRVGQPQHF. CDR3 DNA sequence: TGTGCCAGCAGTGAAAGAGTAGAAGACAGGGTTGGGCAGCCCCAGCATTTT.

The table lists this clonotype with many counts. The V call is TRBV4-1, the J call TRBJ2-1, with D unresolved. CDR1 is MGHRA, CDR2 YSYEKL, per germline. Trimming cost V 1 base and J 4 bases, with 17 bases left between them. The CDR3 sequence is 17 residues long. CDR3 amino acids: CASSQVDLGFAYNEQFF. The CDR3 DNA follows: TGCGCCAGCAGCCAAGTCGATTTGGGGTTTGCGTACAATGAGCAGTTCTTC.

Points on this clonotype: Possible read error: a much larger clone is one base away. The genes are TRBV20-1 and TRBJ2-1; 7 bases map to TRBD1. Germline lookup yields CDR1 DFQATT and CDR2 SNEGSKA (reference sequence). CDR3 length: 13 amino acids. CDR3 coding DNA: TGCAGTGCCCTCTCACAGGGGCTCAATGAGCAGTCCTTC. This gives the protein CSALSQGLNEQSF.

J is TRBJ1-2 and V is TRBV9; D remains ambiguous. CDR1 SGDLS and CDR2 YYNGEE come from the germline V gene. The CDR3 sequence is 15 residues long. Between the trimmed V and J ends, which lost 0 bases and 4 bases, there was a span of 13 bases. The CDR3 here is CASSVGGVGFYGYTF. The CDR3 nucleotides are TGTGCCAGCAGCGTAGGTGGGGTAGGTTTCTATGGCTACACCTTC. Full variable domain (missing parts from reference TRBV9 and TRBJ1-2): DSGVTQTPKHLITATGQRVTLRCSPRSGDLSVYWYQQSLDQGLQFLIQYYNGEERAKGNILERFSAQQFPDLHSELNLSSLELGDSALYFCASSVGGVGFYGYTFGSGTRLTVV.

This clonotype was seen ten or more times. The rearrangement joins TRBV20-1 to TRBJ2-7, with 8 bases that match TRBD1. The CDR3 has 13 amino acids. V lost 5 bases to trimming and J lost 3 bases; unmatched junction nucleotides: 6. Germline CDR1 reads DFQATT; CDR2 reads SNEGSKA (reference sequence). CDR3 in DNA: TGCAGTGCTGGGGACAGGCCGAGCTACGAGCAGTACTTC. It is translated as CSAGDRPSYEQYF.